A selection of T cell receptor beta chains follows, all from one sample in a study of CD8 T cells in Susac syndrome. MiXCR, applied by TCRdb to the immunoSEQ multiplex PCR reads, yields one record per CDR3 protein. Among 150,000 to 200,000 distinct CDR3 sequences listed, 93% were seen once. The sequenced sample was CD4+ T cells from PBMCs. Receptor source: a human donor in good health. Both conserved end residues are part of each CDR3. Each record gives: J gene, D gene, clone size, V gene, CDR3 DNA, CDR3 protein. D genes are given only for firm matches. Some rows mark clone size as missing; the rest say once, few, many or name a class of expanded clone.

TRBJ1-2 NA NA TRBV19 TGTGCCAGTACTTGGGGGAATGGCTACACCTTC CASTWGNGYTF
TRBJ1-2 NA NA TRBV25-1 TGTGCCAGCAGTGAATGGAACTATGGCTACACCTTC CASSEWNYGYTF
TRBJ2-1 NA NA TRBV12-3/TRBV12-4 TGTGCCAGCAGCCTTGGGCAGGGGACCCCCAATGAGCAGTTCTTC CASSLGQGTPNEQFF
TRBJ1-1 TRBD1 NA TRBV29-1 TGCAGCGTCACCGGGACAGGGGACGGGGGCACTGAAGCTTTCTTT CSVTGTGDGGTEAFF
TRBJ2-5 TRBD1 NA TRBV6-5 TGTGCCAGCAGTTCAAACATAGGGACGTGGGGCAGGGGGCTCCGAGAGACCCAGTACTTC CASSSNIGTWGRGLRETQYF
TRBJ1-1 NA NA TRBV7-9 TGTGCCAGCAGCTTGAGTGGGGGACCCGAAGCTTTCTTT CASSLSGGPEAFF
TRBJ2-1 NA NA TRBV25-1 TGTGCCAGCAATGGGGTCAACAACAATGAGCAGTTCTTC CASNGVNNNEQFF
TRBJ2-5 NA once TRBV7-2 TGTGCCAGCAGCCCCACGGCCCTCTGGGGAGAGACCCAGTACTTC CASSPTALWGETQYF
TRBJ1-1 NA NA TRBV5-1 TGCGCCAGCAGCCGTCAGATGAACACTGAAGCTTTCTTT CASSRQMNTEAFF
TRBJ1-1 NA NA TRBV2 TGTGCCAGCAGTGATATTGTCACAATGAACACTGAAGCTTTCTTT CASSDIVTMNTEAFF
TRBJ1-6 NA NA TRBV20-1 TGCAGTGCTAGTGTGGGGGCGCAGACACCCCTCCACTTT CSASVGAQTPLHF
TRBJ1-5 NA NA TRBV19 TGTGCCAGTAAAGGCCCACACGATCAGCCCCAGCATTTT CASKGPHDQPQHF
TRBJ1-6 NA NA TRBV21-1 TGTGCCAGCAGCAAAGCGGGACCGTACAATTCACCCCTCCACTTT CASSKAGPYNSPLHF
TRBJ2-7 NA NA TRBV21-1 TGTGCCAGCAGAGACAGGGTGGGGGAGCAGTACTTC CASRDRVGEQYF
TRBJ2-5 NA NA TRBV5-1 TGCGCCAGCAGCTTGAACAGCGGAGAAGAGACCCAGTACTTC CASSLNSGEETQYF
TRBJ2-7 NA NA TRBV7-2 TGTGCCAGCAGCCCCAATTGGTCCTACGAGCAGTACTTC CASSPNWSYEQYF
TRBJ2-2 NA NA TRBV7-9 TGTGCCAGCAGCCCCACCGGCGGGAAGAGCACCGGGGAGCTGTTTTTT CASSPTGGKSTGELFF